Below, 22 T cell receptor beta chains from the same sample are listed, as sequenced in a study of CXCR3-negative and CXCR3-positive naive CD8 T cells. Antigens of these TCRs are unknown. The study's findings and limits: Researchers report that CXCR3-positive naive cells carry more hydrophobic TRB CDR3s than CXCR3-negative naive cells.

The TRB libraries of cDNA were built by UMI-labeled 5' RACE. After re-calling the 5' RACE reads, TCRdb lists one entry per CDR3 protein, DNA absent. The sample includes 150,000 to 180,000 distinct CDR3 sequences. Source material: naive CXCR3+ CD8+ T cells from blood. Stated subset: CD45RO-CCR7+CD27+CD95- naive CD8+ T cells expressing CXCR3 (TNR3+). The receptor set was obtained from a human donor in good health. Some clones in this sample may be carry-over from other donors' samples.

The rearrangement links TRBV6-2 or TRBV6-3 to TRBJ1-2; TCRdb selects TRBD1, and the lack of DNA leaves this call unchecked. This CDR3 spans 16 amino acids. From germline, CDR1 is MNHEY and CDR2 SVGEGT. The CDR3: CASRYSAPLGDYGYTF.

The chain links TRBV29-1 to TRBJ2-5. The CDR3 extends over 13 amino acids. CDR1 SQVTM and CDR2 ANQGSEA come from the germline V gene. CDR3 loop: CSVDLGKEETQYF.

The rearrangement joins TRBV6-2 or TRBV6-3 to TRBJ1-1. Germline CDR1 reads MNHEY; CDR2 reads SVGEGT. The CDR3 totals 14 residues. The CDR3 here is CASSASLMNTEAFF.

The chain joins TRBV5-1 to TRBJ1-1; TCRdb reports TRBD1, a call that lacks DNA to check it against. This CDR3 spans 16 amino acids. CDR1 and CDR2 (germline): SGHRS, YFSETQ. This CDR3 reads CASSLGTGGKDTEAFF.

The chain uses TRBV7-3 and TRBJ2-7. This CDR3 spans 14 amino acids. Germline CDR1 is SGHTA and CDR2 is FQGTGA. The CDR3 is CASSLAGSAVEQYF.

The genes are TRBV7-9 and TRBJ2-7; TCRdb's D call of TRBD1 is untestable without DNA. The CDR3 extends over 13 amino acids. The germline gives CDR1 SEHNR, CDR2 FQNEAQ (reference sequence). The CDR3 loop is CASSPPGGWEQYF.

This chain connects TRBV21-1 to TRBJ2-3; with no DNA, the TCRdb D assignment of TRBD2 cannot be verified. TRBV21-1 is noted as a pseudogene. This CDR3 region has 15 residues. The CDR3 sequence: CASSKFGVPEDTQYF.

This chain links TRBV7-9 with TRBJ2-1; there is no DNA to check the TCRdb D call of TRBD2. The CDR3 spans 17 residues. The germline V gene encodes CDR1 SEHNR and CDR2 FQNEAQ (reference sequence). CDR3 amino acids: CASSSPPLADPYNEQFF.

The chain recombines TRBV4-3 with TRBJ2-7. This CDR3 has 15 residues. Germline V gene sequence: CDR1 LGHNA, CDR2 YSLEER. The CDR3 is CASSQDLQASYEQYF.

V gene TRBV19 combines with J gene TRBJ1-1. CDR1 and CDR2 from the germline V gene are LNHDA and SQIVND (reference sequence). The CDR3 is 15 residues long. This CDR3 is CATSGHGRGLLEAFF.

The genes are TRBV6-2 or TRBV6-3 and TRBJ1-2; no DNA is available, so the TRBD1 call from TCRdb remains unchecked. CDR3 size: 12 residues. Per the germline V gene, CDR1 is MNHEY and CDR2 is SVGEGT. The CDR3 region is CASSWTDYGYTF.

The chain employs TRBV2 and TRBJ2-1; the TCRdb D gene call, TRBD2, has no DNA to confirm it. Looked up from germline, CDR1 is SNHLY and CDR2 is FYNNEI. CDR3 size: 15 residues. CDR3 sequence: CASSEWLELSNEQFF.

The rearrangement joins TRBV12-3 or TRBV12-4 to TRBJ2-4; TCRdb picks TRBD1, but there is no DNA to check that call. The CDR3 contains 12 residues. This CDR3 reads CASSPFAGGQYF.

This rearrangement joins TRBV5-1 to TRBJ2-3; TCRdb lists TRBD1, though no DNA is available to test this call. This CDR3 has 16 residues. In germline, CDR1 is SGHRS, CDR2 YFSETQ. CDR3 protein: CASSSPGHRNTDTQYF. Together with reference TRBV5-1 and TRBJ2-3, the CDR3 gives the full variable domain: KAGVTQTPRYLIKTRGQQVTLSCSPISGHRSVSWYQQTPGQGLQFLFEYFSETQRNKGNFPGRFSGRQFSNSRSEMNVSTLELGDSALYLCASSSPGHRNTDTQYFGPGTRLTVL.

The chain carries TRBV4-1 and TRBJ1-1; TCRdb reports TRBD1, a call that lacks DNA to check it against. In germline, CDR1 is MGHRA, CDR2 YSYEKL. The CDR3 totals 15 residues. CDR3 protein: CASSQVTGSNTEAFF.

The chain has TRBV4-3 and TRBJ1-2; the D call from TCRdb, TRBD1, cannot be confirmed without DNA. The CDR3 has 15 amino acids. CDR1 and CDR2 (germline): LGHNA, YSLEER. The CDR3 here is CASSQDKGDAYGYTF.

The chain's CDR3 is CASSAIGDRAFVGGWEQYF. The V gene is TRBV5-4, the J gene TRBJ2-7; TCRdb's assignment of TRBD1 cannot be checked, as there is no DNA. The CDR3 covers 19 residues. Germline V gene lookup returns CDR1 SGHNT and CDR2 YYREEE (reference sequence).

The rearrangement joins TRBV20-1 to TRBJ2-7; TCRdb's D call of TRBD2 is untestable without DNA. This CDR3 spans 16 amino acids. Germline V gene lookup returns CDR1 DFQATT and CDR2 SNEGSKA (reference sequence). The CDR3 loop is CSARDEGPLSSYEQYF.

The V call is TRBV7-9, the J call TRBJ2-5. The CDR3 totals 15 residues. The germline gives CDR1 SEHNR, CDR2 FQNEAQ (reference sequence). The CDR3 sequence is CASSLGIRNQETQYF. Looking up the rest from reference TRBV7-9 and TRBJ2-5 gives the full variable domain: DTGVSQNPRHKITKRGQNVTFRCDPISEHNRLYWYRQTLGQGPEFLTYFQNEAQLEKSRLLSDRFSAERPKGSFSTLEIQRTEQGDSAMYLCASSLGIRNQETQYFGPGTRLLVL.

V usage is TRBV4-1 and J usage is TRBJ2-1; without DNA, the TCRdb call of TRBD1 cannot be checked. The CDR3 spans 15 residues. Germline V lookup: CDR1 MGHRA, CDR2 YSYEKL. CDR3 sequence reads: CASSQGAGEEPRQFF.

The chain joins TRBV2 to TRBJ2-3; TCRdb's D call, TRBD2, is unchecked because there is no DNA. Germline assignment: CDR1 SNHLY and CDR2 FYNNEI. This CDR3 is 17 amino acids long. CDR3 amino acids: CASSDLGTSGRADTQYF.

The chain is built from TRBV5-1 and TRBJ1-1. The CDR3 has 15 amino acids. In germline, CDR1 is SGHRS, CDR2 YFSETQ. The CDR3 sequence: CASSLEGLLNTEAFF.